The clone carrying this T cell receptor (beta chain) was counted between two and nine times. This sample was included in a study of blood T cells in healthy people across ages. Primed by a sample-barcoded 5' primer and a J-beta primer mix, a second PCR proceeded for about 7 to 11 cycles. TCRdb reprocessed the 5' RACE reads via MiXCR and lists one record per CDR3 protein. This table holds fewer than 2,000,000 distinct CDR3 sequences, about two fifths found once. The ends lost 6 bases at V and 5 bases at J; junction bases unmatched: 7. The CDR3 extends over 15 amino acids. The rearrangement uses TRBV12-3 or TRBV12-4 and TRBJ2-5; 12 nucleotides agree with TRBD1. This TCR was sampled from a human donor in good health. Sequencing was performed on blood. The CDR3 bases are TGTGCCAGCAGCTCGGGGACAGGGGGCTGGGAGACCCAGTACTTC. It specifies CASSSGTGGWETQYF.